This is a list of T cell receptor beta chains from one sample in a study of cytomegalovirus exposure and HLA in healthy donors. Sequencing was performed with immunoSEQ multiplex PCR; in TCRdb, only in-frame clones are kept and a portion is missing. The table includes roughly 180,000 clones, about 9% detected once. Input material: PBMCs. The origin of the receptors is a woman in her thirties in good health and CMV-seropositive. CDR3s include the opening cysteine and the closing phenylalanine or tryptophan. A D gene is named only where the DNA matches it firmly. Clone size appears in some rows only: once, few, many, or a class for an expanded clone.

j_gene: TRBJ2-1
abundance: NA
v_gene: TRBV2
d_gene: NA
CDR3nt: TGTGCCAGCAGTTGGAGCAATGAGCAGTTCTTC
CDR3aa: CASSWSNEQFF

j_gene: TRBJ2-3
abundance: few
v_gene: TRBV5-1
d_gene: NA
CDR3nt: TGCGCCAGCAGCTTGGGCCGTAGGACAGCCACAGATACGCAGTATTTT
CDR3aa: CASSLGRRTATDTQYF

j_gene: TRBJ2-3
abundance: few
v_gene: TRBV27
d_gene: TRBD1
CDR3nt: TGTGCCAGCAGTTTATGGGACAGGCCCACAGATACGCAGTATTTT
CDR3aa: CASSLWDRPTDTQYF

j_gene: TRBJ1-1
abundance: few
v_gene: TRBV5-1
d_gene: TRBD1
CDR3nt: TGCGCCAGCAGCTCCCAGGGGGCTAGCACTGAAGCTTTCTTT
CDR3aa: CASSSQGASTEAFF

j_gene: TRBJ1-2
abundance: NA
v_gene: TRBV15
d_gene: NA
CDR3nt: TGTGCCACCAGCAGAGTTGCTACAGGGCCCTCCTTC
CDR3aa: CATSRVATGPSF

j_gene: TRBJ2-5
abundance: few
v_gene: TRBV5-1
d_gene: TRBD2
CDR3nt: TGCGCCAGCTCCCAAGGAGCTAGCGGACAAGAGACCCAGTACTTC
CDR3aa: CASSQGASGQETQYF

j_gene: TRBJ1-2
abundance: few
v_gene: TRBV7-3
d_gene: NA
CDR3nt: TGTGCCAGCAGGTCGGCCGACAGCTATGGCTACACCTTC
CDR3aa: CASRSADSYGYTF

j_gene: TRBJ2-2
abundance: NA
v_gene: TRBV15
d_gene: NA
CDR3nt: TGTGCCACCAGCAGAGATCTGGCAGGGCATTCACCTAAGGTGAAGCTGTTTTTT
CDR3aa: CATSRDLAGHSPKVKLFF

j_gene: TRBJ1-2
abundance: NA
v_gene: TRBV9
d_gene: NA
CDR3nt: TGTGCCAGCAGCGCCGATTGGGCAGACAGTTATGGCTACACCTTC
CDR3aa: CASSADWADSYGYTF

j_gene: TRBJ2-3
abundance: few
v_gene: TRBV18
d_gene: TRBD1
CDR3nt: TGTGCCAGCTCACCGTTCGGGGGACAGGGGGCCACAGATACGCAGTATTTT
CDR3aa: CASSPFGGQGATDTQYF

j_gene: TRBJ1-2
abundance: NA
v_gene: TRBV6-5
d_gene: NA
CDR3nt: TGTGCCAGCAGGGGAGTCTATGGCTACACCTTC
CDR3aa: CASRGVYGYTF

j_gene: TRBJ1-1
abundance: NA
v_gene: TRBV6-4
d_gene: NA
CDR3nt: TGTGCCAGCAGTTCCAGGGAGAACACTGAAGCTTTCTTT
CDR3aa: CASSSRENTEAFF

j_gene: TRBJ2-2
abundance: NA
v_gene: TRBV13
d_gene: NA
CDR3nt: TGTGCCAGCAGCTTAGTCCCACAGCACGCGAACACCGGGGAGCTGTTTTTT
CDR3aa: CASSLVPQHANTGELFF

j_gene: TRBJ2-2
abundance: NA
v_gene: TRBV25-1
d_gene: TRBD1
CDR3nt: TGTGCCAGCAGTGACTCTTCTAGGACAGGGGTCGGGGAGCTGTTTTTT
CDR3aa: CASSDSSRTGVGELFF

j_gene: TRBJ1-2
abundance: NA
v_gene: TRBV5-4
d_gene: NA
CDR3nt: TGTGCCAGCAGCTTGGGGTACGGGGAACCGAAGTTTAACTATGGCTACACCTTC
CDR3aa: CASSLGYGEPKFNYGYTF

j_gene: TRBJ2-5
abundance: few
v_gene: TRBV6-5
d_gene: NA
CDR3nt: TGTGCCAGCACCTTAACCCAGGGGACCGGGGAGACCCAGTACTTC
CDR3aa: CASTLTQGTGETQYF

j_gene: TRBJ2-1
abundance: few
v_gene: TRBV2
d_gene: TRBD2
CDR3nt: TGTGCCAGCAGTGACGTCGGGGGGACCCCCTACAATGAGCAGTTCTTC
CDR3aa: CASSDVGGTPYNEQFF

j_gene: TRBJ1-1
abundance: few
v_gene: TRBV5-1
d_gene: NA
CDR3nt: TGCGCCAGCAGTTTGTACATGAACACTGAAGCTTTCTTT
CDR3aa: CASSLYMNTEAFF

j_gene: TRBJ2-7
abundance: NA
v_gene: TRBV5-1
d_gene: TRBD2
CDR3nt: TGCGCCAGCAGGGCCCTAGCGGGGACCTACGAGCAGTACTTC
CDR3aa: CASRALAGTYEQYF

j_gene: TRBJ2-7
abundance: few
v_gene: TRBV10-3
d_gene: NA
CDR3nt: TGTGCCATCAGTGAGTCGAGGGTATTGGCCACCATTAGTCCTGCTTCCTACGAGCAGTACTTC
CDR3aa: CAISESRVLATISPASYEQYF

j_gene: TRBJ2-5
abundance: NA
v_gene: TRBV11-2
d_gene: NA
CDR3nt: TGTGCCAGCAGCTTAGCGGGAGTGAAGGGAGAGACCCAGTACTTC
CDR3aa: CASSLAGVKGETQYF

j_gene: TRBJ2-2
abundance: few
v_gene: TRBV5-6
d_gene: NA
CDR3nt: TGTGCCAGCAGCCCCCTCGGGGCGAACACCGGGGAGCTGTTTTTT
CDR3aa: CASSPLGANTGELFF

j_gene: TRBJ2-1
abundance: NA
v_gene: TRBV9
d_gene: NA
CDR3nt: TGTGCCAGCAGCGCCAACAATGAGCAGTTCTTC
CDR3aa: CASSANNEQFF

j_gene: TRBJ2-7
abundance: few
v_gene: TRBV9
d_gene: TRBD1
CDR3nt: TGTGCCAGCAGGGGACAGGGGTACGAGCAGTACTTC
CDR3aa: CASRGQGYEQYF

j_gene: TRBJ2-7
abundance: NA
v_gene: TRBV6-5
d_gene: TRBD2
CDR3nt: TGTGCCAGCAGTGGGACTAGCGGGGGGATGTACGAGCAGTACTTC
CDR3aa: CASSGTSGGMYEQYF

j_gene: TRBJ1-2
abundance: NA
v_gene: TRBV6-5
d_gene: NA
CDR3nt: TGTGCCAGCAAGAGATCACAGGGCTATGGCTACACCTTC
CDR3aa: CASKRSQGYGYTF

j_gene: TRBJ2-7
abundance: NA
v_gene: TRBV4-2
d_gene: TRBD1
CDR3nt: TGTGCCAGCAGCCAAGGACAGGGAACTACCTACGAGCAGTACTTC
CDR3aa: CASSQGQGTTYEQYF

j_gene: TRBJ1-1
abundance: few
v_gene: TRBV14
d_gene: NA
CDR3nt: TGTGCCAGCAGCCCAACGGGCCCACTAGGAGCTTTCTTT
CDR3aa: CASSPTGPLGAFF

j_gene: TRBJ2-3
abundance: NA
v_gene: TRBV9
d_gene: TRBD2
CDR3nt: TGTGCCAGCAGCCTTTCCTGGCGAGCGGGGCCTACAGATACGCAGTATTTT
CDR3aa: CASSLSWRAGPTDTQYF

j_gene: TRBJ1-5
abundance: many
v_gene: TRBV19
d_gene: NA
CDR3nt: TGTGCCAGTAGTATAGATGAGGCAGCTTTCAATCAGCCCCAGCATTTT
CDR3aa: CASSIDEAAFNQPQHF

j_gene: TRBJ1-1
abundance: few
v_gene: TRBV5-5
d_gene: NA
CDR3nt: TGTGCCAGCAGCTCTCCGAACACTGAAGCTTTCTTT
CDR3aa: CASSSPNTEAFF

j_gene: TRBJ2-1
abundance: few
v_gene: TRBV14
d_gene: TRBD2
CDR3nt: TGTGCCAGCAGCCAGTGGGGACTAGCGAACTACAATGAGCAGTTCTTC
CDR3aa: CASSQWGLANYNEQFF

j_gene: TRBJ2-7
abundance: few
v_gene: TRBV7-2
d_gene: NA
CDR3nt: TGTGCCAGCAGCTTGAGGAACGATTACGAGCAGTACTTC
CDR3aa: CASSLRNDYEQYF

j_gene: TRBJ2-2
abundance: NA
v_gene: TRBV5-5
d_gene: TRBD2
CDR3nt: TGTGCCAGCCTGAGGCCGGGGGGGGCCGGGGAGCTGTTTTTT
CDR3aa: CASLRPGGAGELFF

j_gene: TRBJ2-7
abundance: NA
v_gene: TRBV27
d_gene: TRBD1
CDR3nt: TGTGCCAGCAGCGGACAGGGTAACTCTCGATTCTTCTACGAGCAGTACTTC
CDR3aa: CASSGQGNSRFFYEQYF

j_gene: TRBJ1-3
abundance: few
v_gene: TRBV5-1
d_gene: TRBD1
CDR3nt: TGCGCCAGCAGCGAACCGGGACAGGGAAACACCATATATTTT
CDR3aa: CASSEPGQGNTIYF

j_gene: TRBJ2-7
abundance: NA
v_gene: TRBV9
d_gene: NA
CDR3nt: TGTGCCAGCAGCGTAGGAATAGCGGATGTGCACGAGCAGTACTTC
CDR3aa: CASSVGIADVHEQYF

j_gene: TRBJ2-3
abundance: NA
v_gene: TRBV14
d_gene: NA
CDR3nt: TGTGCCAGCAGCCAAGGAATTGGGGGGATAGATACGCAGTATTTT
CDR3aa: CASSQGIGGIDTQYF

j_gene: TRBJ1-1
abundance: few
v_gene: TRBV14
d_gene: NA
CDR3nt: TGTGCCAGCAGCCAAGAGCCGAGGACAGAAGCTTTCTTT
CDR3aa: CASSQEPRTEAFF

j_gene: TRBJ1-1
abundance: few
v_gene: TRBV7-2
d_gene: NA
CDR3nt: TGTGCCAGCAGCTTAAACGGGAAAAACACTGAAGCTTTCTTT
CDR3aa: CASSLNGKNTEAFF

j_gene: TRBJ1-2
abundance: NA
v_gene: TRBV7-9
d_gene: NA
CDR3nt: TGTGCCAGCAGTTCGATGGGGAGCTATGGCTACACCTTC
CDR3aa: CASSSMGSYGYTF

j_gene: TRBJ2-1
abundance: NA
v_gene: TRBV5-1
d_gene: TRBD1
CDR3nt: TGCGCCAGCAGCTTTGAGGGGGCAGGGGAGCAGTTCTTC
CDR3aa: CASSFEGAGEQFF

j_gene: TRBJ2-2
abundance: NA
v_gene: TRBV30
d_gene: NA
CDR3nt: TGTGCCTGGGCTACCGGAGCTGGCACCGGGGAGCTGTTTTTT
CDR3aa: CAWATGAGTGELFF

j_gene: TRBJ2-3
abundance: NA
v_gene: TRBV4-1
d_gene: TRBD2
CDR3nt: TGCGCCAGCAGCTCCGGTTGGACTAGCGGAAGGGATACGCAGTATTTT
CDR3aa: CASSSGWTSGRDTQYF

j_gene: TRBJ1-1
abundance: few
v_gene: TRBV5-1
d_gene: TRBD1
CDR3nt: TGCGCCAGCAGCAGTACTACAGGGGGCACTGAAGCTTTCTTT
CDR3aa: CASSSTTGGTEAFF

j_gene: TRBJ1-1
abundance: NA
v_gene: TRBV15
d_gene: NA
CDR3nt: TGTGCCACCAGCGAGGGACTACAGTATAACACTGAAGCTTTCTTT
CDR3aa: CATSEGLQYNTEAFF

j_gene: TRBJ2-7
abundance: few
v_gene: TRBV7-8
d_gene: TRBD2
CDR3nt: TGTGCCAGCAGCTTAGGGGGACTAGCGTCATCAAAAGCCTACGAGCAGTACTTC
CDR3aa: CASSLGGLASSKAYEQYF

j_gene: TRBJ1-1
abundance: few
v_gene: TRBV6-6
d_gene: NA
CDR3nt: TGTGCCAGCAGTGCCCGGTGGGCAGCTTTCTTT
CDR3aa: CASSARWAAFF

j_gene: TRBJ2-1
abundance: few
v_gene: TRBV4-1
d_gene: TRBD2
CDR3nt: TGCGCCAGCAGCCAACGACTAGCGGGAGGGTACAATGAGCAGTTCTTC
CDR3aa: CASSQRLAGGYNEQFF

j_gene: TRBJ2-1
abundance: few
v_gene: TRBV5-1
d_gene: TRBD2
CDR3nt: TGCGCCAGTCTTCCGGGGCTAGCGGGTAACAATGAGCAGTTCTTC
CDR3aa: CASLPGLAGNNEQFF

j_gene: TRBJ1-1
abundance: NA
v_gene: TRBV5-8
d_gene: NA
CDR3nt: TGTGCCAGCAGCGCCTACTTGAACACTGAAGCTTTCTTT
CDR3aa: CASSAYLNTEAFF

j_gene: TRBJ2-3
abundance: few
v_gene: TRBV7-2
d_gene: NA
CDR3nt: TGTGCCAGCAGCGCTCATTTCCAGCGAGATACGCAGTATTTT
CDR3aa: CASSAHFQRDTQYF

j_gene: TRBJ2-1
abundance: NA
v_gene: TRBV2
d_gene: TRBD2
CDR3nt: TGTGCCAGCAGACCCACTACGCTAGCGGGAGAGTTGTTCTTC
CDR3aa: CASRPTTLAGELFF